One and the same sample provided the 24 T cell receptor beta chains below, sequenced in a study of Tregs in tolerant kidney transplant recipients. Profiled with immunoSEQ multiplex PCR; TCRdb holds only in-frame clones, not every one. The table lists 84,000 or so clones, roughly 93% of them singletons. Mixed chimerism was transient after nonmyeloablative marrow transplants from related graft donors. Sequences were derived from CD4+ T cells from blood (PBMCs), sampled 12 months after the transplant. These receptors were collected from a human patient who received a combined kidney and bone marrow transplant. Some T cells may have come from the graft donor.

The chain combines TRBV7-2 with TRBJ1-5; TRBD1 aligns across 7 bases. V lost 5 bases to trimming and J lost 5 bases; unmatched junction nucleotides: 6. The CDR3 loop spans 14 amino acids. Germline CDR1 SGHTA, CDR2 FQGNSA. CDR3: CASSTTGRHQPQHF. The CDR3 nucleotides read TGTGCCAGCAGCACGACAGGGAGGCATCAGCCCCAGCATTTT.

V usage is TRBV29-1 and J usage is TRBJ2-3; possibly TRBD2 for D (6 bases). The germline CDR1 and CDR2 sequences are SQVTM and ANQGSEA. This CDR3 has 15 amino acids. Trimming shortened V by 3 bases and J by 0 bases, and 13 bases separated the two germline ends. The CDR3, as DNA: TGCAGCGTTGATGTCCCTAGCGTGAGCACAGATACGCAGTATTTT. Its translation: CSVDVPSVSTDTQYF.

The rearrangement joins TRBV10-1 to TRBJ2-3, with D tentatively TRBD2 (5 bases). The CDR3 loop spans 17 amino acids. The V gene's germline CDR1 is WNHNN and CDR2 SYGVQD (reference sequence). The V end was cut by 4 bases, the J end by 0 bases, with 17 bases between. The CDR3 DNA reads TGCGCCAGCAGTGTTCTCCTGAGGAGGCCCAGCACAGATACGCAGTATTTT. Translated: CASSVLLRRPSTDTQYF.

The V gene is TRBV5-1, the J gene TRBJ2-7, with D maybe TRBD1 (6 bases). CDR1 SGHRS and CDR2 YFSETQ come from the germline V gene. V lost 0 bases and J 5 bases, leaving 18 bases between the germline ends. This CDR3 comprises 16 residues. The CDR3 DNA reads TGCGCCAGCAGCTTGGGATTGGCAGGGGACCACAACGAGCAGTACTTC. It codes for CASSLGLAGDHNEQYF.

This chain joins TRBV4-2 and TRBJ2-3; TRBD2 aligns across 7 bases. Germline CDR1 reads LGHNA; CDR2 reads YNFKEQ. Trimming at V came to 4 bases and at J to 2 bases, leaving 15 bases not matched to a gene. CDR3 length: 18 residues. Here the CDR3 reads CASSLRPGLAAPTDTQYF. In DNA, the CDR3 is TGTGCCAGCAGCCTTCGTCCTGGTCTAGCGGCCCCCACAGATACGCAGTATTTT.

This chain joins TRBV7-9 and TRBJ1-2, with TRBD1 matching 8 bases. The CDR3 loop spans 14 amino acids. J lost 8 bases, V lost 2 bases, and 7 bases had no gene match. The V gene's germline CDR1 is SEHNR and CDR2 FQNEAQ (reference sequence). The CDR3 DNA follows: TGTGCCAGCAGCTTAAGGGACAGGAGGGACGGCTACACCTTC. It is translated as CASSLRDRRDGYTF. The whole variable domain, remainder taken from reference TRBV7-9 and TRBJ1-2, is DTGVSQNPRHKITKRGQNVTFRCDPISEHNRLYWYRQTLGQGPEFLTYFQNEAQLEKSRLLSDRFSAERPKGSFSTLEIQRTEQGDSAMYLCASSLRDRRDGYTFGSGTRLTVV.

Comments on this clone: The sample holds other DNA sequences that translate to the same CDR3. The V and J genes are TRBV7-6 and TRBJ1-6, with 9 bases aligning to TRBD1. The J segment lost 9 bases and the V segment lost 1 base, leaving 4 bases of the junction unmatched. This CDR3 is built from 15 residues. Germline V gives CDR1 SGHVS, CDR2 FNYEAQ. Written as DNA, the CDR3 is TGTGCCAGCAGCTTAGAGGACAGGGGAGGTTCACCCCTCCACTTT. This sequence encodes CASSLEDRGGSPLHF. The full variable domain, in which reference TRBV7-6 and TRBJ1-6 provide the parts outside the CDR3, is GAGVSQSPRYKVTKRGQDVALRCDPISGHVSLYWYRQALGQGPEFLTYFNYEAQQDKSGLPNDRFSAERPEGSISTLTIQRTEQRDSAMYRCASSLEDRGGSPLHFGNGTRLTVT.

The genes are TRBV28 and TRBJ1-3; D may be TRBD1 (5 bases). The CDR3 covers 18 residues. Germline loops: CDR1 MDHEN, CDR2 SYDVKM. With 6 bases removed from V and 1 base from J, the gap between germline ends came to 22 bases. The CDR3 region has the DNA TGTGCCAGCAGCCCCGGCCGACCATCAAGGGGTTCTGGAAACACCATATATTTT. Its translation: CASSPGRPSRGSGNTIYF.

This rearrangement joins TRBV19 to TRBJ2-1; 9 nucleotides agree with TRBD1. Per germline, CDR1 LNHDA and CDR2 SQIVND (reference sequence). The J segment lost 10 bases and the V segment lost 6 bases, leaving 4 bases of the junction unmatched. The CDR3 is made up of 12 amino acids. Here the CDR3 reads CASRNTGGEQFF. The CDR3 nucleotides read TGTGCCAGTAGAAATACAGGGGGCGAGCAGTTCTTC.

The chain uses TRBV7-2 and TRBJ2-3; possibly TRBD2 for D (6 bases). Between the trimmed V and J ends, which lost 5 bases and 2 bases, there was a span of 14 bases. The CDR3 runs to 15 residues. Germline V gene data show CDR1 as SGHTA and CDR2 as FQGNSA. The chain's CDR3 is CASSRVGGATDTQYF. The CDR3 DNA sequence: TGTGCCAGCAGCCGGGTCGGAGGGGCCACAGATACGCAGTATTTT.

The chain links TRBV7-9 to TRBJ2-2; 10 nucleotides line up with TRBD1. The length of the CDR3 is 17 residues. V gave up 5 bases and J gave up 1 base; unmatched junction bases: 7. Germline assignment: CDR1 SEHNR and CDR2 FQNEAQ (reference sequence). CDR3 bases: TGTGCCAGCAGCACTCCGGGACAGGGGTTGAACACCGGGGAGCTGTTTTTT. Encoded protein: CASSTPGQGLNTGELFF.

In this sample, this clone turned up once. This sequence joins TRBV11-2 and TRBJ2-1; TRBD2 matches at 10 bases. After removal of 4 bases from V and 4 bases from J, the junction contained 4 bases not matched to a gene. CDR1 and CDR2 (germline): SGHAT, FQNNGV. This CDR3 is 15 amino acids long. The CDR3 bases are TGTGCCAGCAGCTACCTAGCGGGAGTTTACAATGAGCAGTTCTTC. Amino acid sequence: CASSYLAGVYNEQFF.

V is TRBV20-1 and J is TRBJ1-2; D is possibly TRBD1 (6 bases). The CDR3 is 11 amino acids. The V and J ends lost 5 bases and 3 bases respectively, with 7 bases between them. Per germline, CDR1 DFQATT and CDR2 SNEGSKA (reference sequence). CDR3 residues: CSAQGHYGYTF. Written as DNA, the CDR3 is TGCAGTGCTCAGGGGCACTATGGCTACACCTTC.

In this sample, this clone turned up once. V is TRBV7-2 and J is TRBJ1-2; D is perhaps TRBD1 (5 bases). V dropped 5 bases and J dropped 6 bases, with 19 bases sitting between them. This CDR3 comprises 15 residues. The V gene's germline CDR1 is SGHTA and CDR2 FQGNSA. The CDR3: CASSPLGGPSHGYTF. The CDR3 nucleotides are TGTGCCAGCAGCCCCCTGGGGGGACCCTCCCATGGCTACACCTTC.

V is TRBV5-1 and J is TRBJ2-1; 9 bases fit TRBD1. The CDR3 spans 15 residues. From germline, CDR1 is SGHRS and CDR2 YFSETQ. Trimming removed 3 bases from V and 3 bases from J; junction bases left unmatched: 4. The CDR3 sequence: CASSWATGGYNEQFF. For the CDR3, the DNA is TGCGCCAGCAGCTGGGCGACAGGGGGCTACAATGAGCAGTTCTTC.

This chain uses TRBV7-2 with TRBJ1-5; maybe TRBD1 (5 bases). The CDR3 has 15 amino acids. V lost 5 bases and J 4 bases, leaving 15 bases between the germline ends. The germline V gene has CDR1 SGHTA and CDR2 FQGNSA. CDR3 bases: TGTGCCAGCAGCCCAGGTTGGGCAGGGAATCAGCCCCAGCATTTT. Amino acid sequence: CASSPGWAGNQPQHF.

V is TRBV10-3 and J is TRBJ2-3; 11 bases map to TRBD1. The germline V gene has CDR1 ENHRY and CDR2 SYGVKD. The CDR3 is 17 amino acids. Trimming took 4 bases from V and 4 from J; bases not matched to a gene: 10. CDR3 region: CAISVGWVGQGADTQYF. As DNA, the CDR3 is TGTGCCATCAGTGTCGGATGGGTGGGACAGGGGGCAGATACGCAGTATTTT.

The chain combines TRBV7-3 with TRBJ2-7; 8 bases line up with TRBD1. This CDR3 spans 15 amino acids. The germline V gene encodes CDR1 SGHTA and CDR2 FQGTGA. J gave up 6 bases and V 5 bases, and 12 bases lay outside the gene matches. CDR3 loop: CASSPRPLDRAEQYF. CDR3 nucleotide sequence: TGTGCCAGCAGCCCGCGACCTTTGGACAGGGCCGAGCAGTACTTC.

CDR3 sequence (DNA): TGCGCCAGCAGCTTGGAACTACCGAACACCGGGGAGCTGTTTTTT. This encodes CASSLELPNTGELFF. V is TRBV5-1 and J is TRBJ2-2; D is ambiguous. This CDR3 spans 15 amino acids. Germline assignment: CDR1 SGHRS and CDR2 YFSETQ. Trimming cost V 0 bases and J 0 bases, with 6 bases left between them.

This clone was counted between two and nine times. The chain is built from TRBV19 and TRBJ1-3, with D perhaps matching TRBD1 (6 bases). The V end was cut by 10 bases, the J end by 0 bases, with 13 bases between. The CDR3 has 14 amino acids. CDR1 and CDR2 from the germline V gene are LNHDA and SQIVND (reference sequence). The CDR3 nucleotides are TGTGCCACCAGGGACATGGGCTCTGGAAACACCATATATTTT. Its translation is CATRDMGSGNTIYF.

The genes are TRBV5-6 and TRBJ2-7, with TRBD1 identical over 7 bases. Germline assignment: CDR1 SGHDT and CDR2 YYEEEE. The CDR3 runs to 12 residues. J was trimmed by 5 bases and V by 4 bases; bases with no gene match: 3. CDR3 in amino acids: CASSRDSHEQYF. The CDR3 DNA reads TGTGCCAGCAGCCGGGACAGCCACGAGCAGTACTTC.

This clone has just one count. The chain carries TRBV19 and TRBJ2-1; possibly TRBD2 for D (5 bases). Trimming took off 9 bases at V and 6 bases at J, with 24 bases between the two ends. Germline values: CDR1 LNHDA, CDR2 SQIVND (reference sequence). CDR3 length: 16 residues. The CDR3 DNA is TGTGCCAGCAGTCCACAACGAGGGCGGGTCGGCAATGAGCAGTTCTTC. Residues: CASSPQRGRVGNEQFF.

CDR3 sequence (DNA): TGTGCCAGCAGCGTAGAGACAGATTATGGCTACACCTTC. Protein: CASSVETDYGYTF. The chain carries TRBV9 and TRBJ1-2; possibly TRBD1 for D (5 bases). The CDR3 sequence is 13 residues long. Trimming removed 0 bases at V and 5 bases at J, with 8 bases between. CDR1 SGDLS and CDR2 YYNGEE come from the germline V gene.

The chain joins TRBV11-2 to TRBJ2-7; 7 bases fit TRBD1. The germline V gene encodes CDR1 SGHAT and CDR2 FQNNGV. CDR3 length: 16 residues. V lost 1 base, J lost 4 bases, and 10 bases stayed unmatched. The CDR3 loop is CASSLVGGQWGYEQYF. The CDR3 DNA reads as TGTGCCAGCAGCTTAGTAGGGGGACAGTGGGGATACGAGCAGTACTTC.